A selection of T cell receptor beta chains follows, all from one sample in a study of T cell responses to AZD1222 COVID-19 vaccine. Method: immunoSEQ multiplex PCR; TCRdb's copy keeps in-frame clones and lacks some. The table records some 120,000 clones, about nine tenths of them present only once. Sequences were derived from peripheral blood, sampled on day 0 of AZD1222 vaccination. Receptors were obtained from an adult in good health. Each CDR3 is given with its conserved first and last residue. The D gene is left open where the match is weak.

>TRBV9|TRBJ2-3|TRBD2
CASSRPSGRLTDTQYF
TGTGCCAGCAGCCGACCTAGCGGGAGGCTCACAGATACGCAGTATTTT
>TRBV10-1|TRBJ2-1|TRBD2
CASSERASGDSYNEQFF
TGCGCCAGCAGTGAGAGGGCTAGCGGAGATTCCTACAATGAGCAGTTCTTC
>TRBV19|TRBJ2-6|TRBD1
CACNRGPSGANVLTF
TGTGCCTGTAACAGGGGGCCGTCAGGGGCCAACGTCCTGACTTTC
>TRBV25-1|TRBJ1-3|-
CASGARGAGNTIYF
TGTGCCAGCGGGGCTCGGGGGGCAGGAAACACCATATATTTT
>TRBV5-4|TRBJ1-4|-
CASSPGGRPNEKLFF
TGTGCCAGCAGCCCGGGGGGGCGGCCTAATGAAAAACTGTTTTTT
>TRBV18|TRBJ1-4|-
CASSPSVESREKLFF
TGTGCCAGCTCACCAAGCGTAGAAAGTCGGGAAAAACTGTTTTTT
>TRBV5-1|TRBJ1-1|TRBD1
CASSLTGGVTEAFF
TGCGCCAGCAGCTTAACAGGGGGCGTCACTGAAGCTTTCTTT
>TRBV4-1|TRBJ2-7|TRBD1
CASSPGQGAVYEQYF
TGCGCCAGCAGCCCCGGACAGGGGGCGGTCTACGAGCAGTACTTC
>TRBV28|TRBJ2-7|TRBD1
CASRLGQGGEQYF
TGTGCCAGCAGACTGGGACAGGGAGGCGAGCAGTACTTC
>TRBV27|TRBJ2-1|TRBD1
CASSLSTGPNEQFF
TGTGCCAGCAGCCTCTCGACAGGGCCCAATGAGCAGTTCTTC
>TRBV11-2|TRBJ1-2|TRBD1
CASSPRGTGGGGGYTF
TGTGCCAGCAGCCCGAGGGGGACAGGGGGCGGCGGTGGCTACACCTTC
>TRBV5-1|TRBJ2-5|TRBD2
CASSGLVEETQYF
TGCGCCAGCAGCGGACTAGTTGAAGAGACCCAGTACTTC
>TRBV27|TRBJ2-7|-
CASSLSIGGEQYF
TGTGCCAGCAGTTTATCTATAGGGGGGGAGCAGTACTTC
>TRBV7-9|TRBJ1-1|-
CASRPGGTNTEAFF
TGTGCCAGCAGGCCCGGGGGCACGAACACTGAAGCTTTCTTT
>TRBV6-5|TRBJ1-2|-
CASSYSAGVIGYTF
TGTGCCAGCAGTTACTCGGCAGGGGTAATTGGCTACACCTTC
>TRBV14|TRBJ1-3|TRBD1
CASDREYGNTIYF
TGTGCCAGTGACAGGGAATATGGAAACACCATATATTTT
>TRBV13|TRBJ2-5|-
CASSSGGIGTQYF
TGTGCCAGCAGCTCTGGGGGGATTGGGACCCAGTACTTC
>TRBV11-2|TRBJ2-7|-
CASSPIGGRTYEQYF
TGTGCCAGCAGCCCTATTGGGGGGAGAACCTACGAGCAGTACTTC
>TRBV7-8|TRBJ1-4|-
CASSLTWGGTNEKLFF
TGTGCCAGCAGCCTGACCTGGGGGGGGACTAATGAAAAACTGTTTTTT
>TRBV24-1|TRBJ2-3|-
CATSDPFGRRTDTQYF
TGTGCCACCAGTGATCCGTTCGGGAGACGGACAGATACGCAGTATTTT
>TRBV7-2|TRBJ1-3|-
CASSLVPGAGNTIYF
TGTGCCAGCAGCTTAGTTCCAGGGGCTGGAAACACCATATATTTT
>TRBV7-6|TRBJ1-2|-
CASSLRAEGRDGYTF
TGTGCCAGCAGCCTACGGGCCGAGGGGAGGGATGGCTACACCTTC
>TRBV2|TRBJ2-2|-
CASNRDGYTGELFF
TGTGCCAGTAACCGGGACGGATACACCGGGGAGCTGTTTTTT
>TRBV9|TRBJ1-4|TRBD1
CASSNRGTGGLSEKLFF
TGTGCCAGCAGCAATAGGGGTACAGGGGGCTTGAGTGAAAAACTGTTTTTT
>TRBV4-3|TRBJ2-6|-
CASSPGRGSGANVLTF
TGCGCCAGCTCTCCCGGAAGGGGCTCTGGGGCCAACGTCCTGACTTTC
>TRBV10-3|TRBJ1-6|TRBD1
CAISGQGVNSPLHF
TGTGCCATCAGTGGACAGGGGGTTAATTCACCCCTCCACTTT
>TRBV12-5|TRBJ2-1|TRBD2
CASALTSGIGNEQFF
TGTGCTAGTGCCTTGACTAGCGGGATTGGTAATGAGCAGTTCTTC
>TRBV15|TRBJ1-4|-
CATSTLGGVGGEKLFF
TGTGCCACCAGCACCTTGGGTGGGGTGGGAGGTGAAAAACTGTTTTTT
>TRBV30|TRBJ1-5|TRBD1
CAWSGQGHQPQHF
TGTGCCTGGAGTGGACAGGGCCATCAGCCCCAGCATTTT
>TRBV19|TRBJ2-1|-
CASSIANRYNEQFF
TGTGCCAGTAGTATAGCGAACAGGTACAATGAGCAGTTCTTC
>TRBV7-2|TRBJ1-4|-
CASSLGPLEKLFF
TGTGCCAGCAGCCTCGGCCCGCTTGAGAAACTGTTTTTT
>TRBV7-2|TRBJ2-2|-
CASSTDSTNTGELFF
TGTGCCAGCAGCACGGACAGTACGAACACCGGGGAGCTGTTTTTT
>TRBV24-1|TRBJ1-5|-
CATSAGNGRPQHF
TGTGCCACCAGTGCGGGCAACGGACGGCCCCAGCATTTT
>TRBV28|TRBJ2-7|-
CASSSPSRSHEQYF
TGTGCCAGCAGTTCCCCGTCCCGAAGCCACGAGCAGTACTTC
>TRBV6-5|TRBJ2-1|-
CASGGRSDQGLFF
TGTGCCAGCGGGGGTCGAAGCGACCAGGGTCTGTTCTTC
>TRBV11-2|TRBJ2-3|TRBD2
CASSLVASGSYTDTQYF
TGTGCCAGCAGCTTAGTGGCTAGCGGGAGTTACACAGATACGCAGTATTTT
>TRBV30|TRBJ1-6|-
CAWSERRDSPLHF
TGTGCCTGGAGTGAGAGACGGGATTCACCCCTCCACTTT
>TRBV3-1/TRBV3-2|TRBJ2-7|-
CASSRVDRPTLEQYF
TGTGCCAGCAGCCGGGTGGACAGACCTACGCTCGAGCAGTACTTC
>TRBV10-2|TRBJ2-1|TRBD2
CASSEETSGNDEQFF
TGCGCCAGCAGTGAGGAGACTAGCGGGAATGATGAGCAGTTCTTC
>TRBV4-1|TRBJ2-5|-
CASSRAIVATQYF
TGCGCCAGCAGCCGAGCTATTGTTGCGACCCAGTACTTC
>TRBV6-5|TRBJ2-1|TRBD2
CASSYLLAGSNEQFF
TGTGCCAGCAGTTACTTACTAGCGGGATCTAATGAGCAGTTCTTC